One T cell receptor beta chain is described in this entry. No antigen is known for it. The sample comes from a study of shared clonotypes between healthy human individuals. Broader study findings: Donor clonotype sharing was expected to depend on sequencing depth.

Measured with immunoSEQ multiplex PCR; TCRdb has only the in-frame clones, and not every one. The data show about 480,000 clones, approximately 85% seen once. The germline V and J ends were trimmed by 4 bases and 6 bases, with 12 bases remaining between them. CDR1 MDHEN and CDR2 SYDVKM come from the germline V gene. This CDR3 has 14 residues. This receptor was obtained from a woman aged 35 to 49 in good health. Some clones in this sample may be carry-over from other donors' samples. The source material was PBMCs. The J gene is TRBJ2-2, the V gene TRBV28; possibly TRBD2 for D (5 bases). CDR3 DNA sequence: TGTGCCAGCAGTTCCCCCGGGGTATCCGGGGAGCTGTTTTTT. It translates to CASSSPGVSGELFF.